The 20 T cell receptor beta chains presented below share a single source sample, sequenced in a study of T cell responses to AZD1222 COVID-19 vaccine. Clones were read by immunoSEQ multiplex PCR, and TCRdb kept only the in-frame ones, dropping some. The profile shows 95,000 to 120,000 clones, about 87% of them singletons. The specimen comprised peripheral blood, sampled 28 days after the second AZD1222 dose. Source of these receptors: an adult who received the AZD1222 COVID-19 vaccine.

The DNA for the CDR3 is TGCGCCAGCAGCCATAAAGGGGGGGACAGGGCTGAAAAACTGTTTTTT. Translating gives CASSHKGGDRAEKLFF. V is TRBV4-1 and J is TRBJ1-4, with 9 bases that match TRBD1. Germline V gene lookup returns CDR1 MGHRA and CDR2 YSYEKL. J was trimmed by 7 bases and V by 3 bases; bases with no gene match: 9. CDR3 length: 16 residues.

V and J are TRBV7-2 and TRBJ2-2; no clear D gene. The CDR3 runs to 17 residues. The V and J ends lost 0 bases and 2 bases respectively, with 13 bases between them. The germline CDR1 and CDR2 sequences are SGHTA and FQGNSA. The CDR3, as DNA: TGTGCCAGCAGCTTAGCCCCCGTCCAGATTAACACCGGGGAGCTGTTTTTT. It is translated as CASSLAPVQINTGELFF.

This CDR3 is CASSLQGPSGNTIYF. The CDR3 DNA reads as TGTGCCAGCAGTCTCCAGGGGCCCTCTGGAAACACCATATATTTT. This chain joins TRBV6-6 and TRBJ1-3; D may be TRBD1 (6 bases). Germline V gene sequence: CDR1 MNHNY, CDR2 SVGAGI (reference sequence). The V gene lost 5 bases and the J gene lost 0 bases, with 11 bases spanning the gap. This CDR3 spans 15 amino acids.

V usage is TRBV19 and J usage is TRBJ1-4; D is unclear. The germline gives CDR1 LNHDA, CDR2 SQIVND (reference sequence). The V and J ends lost 10 bases and 8 bases respectively, with 17 bases between them. This CDR3 contains 13 residues. The CDR3 DNA reads TGTGCCACCACTCCCACGGGAAAGGAAAAACTGTTTTTT. It is translated as CATTPTGKEKLFF.

This clone has only one observation. V is TRBV14 and J is TRBJ2-7; the match to TRBD2 covers 11 bases. There are 17 residues in the CDR3. The germline gives CDR1 SGHDN, CDR2 FVKESK. With V trimmed by 3 bases and J by 6 bases, 13 bases remained unmatched. In DNA form, the CDR3 reads TGTGCCAGCAGCCAGCCACTAGCGGGGGCCCTCAGGGCCGAGCAGTACTTC. It yields the protein CASSQPLAGALRAEQYF.

The gene calls are TRBV19 and TRBJ1-3; 9 nucleotides agree with TRBD1. The ends lost 6 bases at V and 2 bases at J; junction bases unmatched: 2. Germline V gives CDR1 LNHDA, CDR2 SQIVND (reference sequence). The CDR3 totals 14 residues. CDR3 region: CASRWTGAGNTIYF. The CDR3 nucleotides read TGTGCCAGTAGATGGACAGGGGCTGGAAACACCATATATTTT.

The sample holds one count of this clone. The chain uses TRBV5-1 and TRBJ2-6; D ambiguous. Germline CDR1 is SGHRS and CDR2 is YFSETQ. Trimming stripped 4 bases from V and 4 bases from J, with 15 bases between. The CDR3 consists of 16 residues. This CDR3 is CASSISKESGANVLTF. The CDR3 coding sequence is TGCGCCAGCAGCATCTCCAAGGAATCCGGGGCCAACGTCCTGACTTTC.

The chain is built from TRBV6-5 and TRBJ2-7, with 7 bases fitting TRBD1. CDR1 MNHEY and CDR2 SVGAGI come from the germline V gene. V shed 6 bases, J shed 4 bases, and the junction held 12 bases outside the gene matches. The CDR3 consists of 15 residues. CDR3 DNA sequence: TGTGCCAGCAGCCAGGACAGGTCCATAAGATACGAGCAGTACTTC. Translation gives CASSQDRSIRYEQYF.

The chain joins TRBV10-3 to TRBJ1-6, with 7 positions matching TRBD1. The germline V gene has CDR1 ENHRY and CDR2 SYGVKD. The CDR3 consists of 13 residues. V was pared by 6 bases and J by 8 bases, with 4 bases of the junction left unmatched. The CDR3, as DNA: TGTGCCATCAGCGACAGGGCTGATTCACCCCTCCACTTT. This codes for CAISDRADSPLHF.

The chain has TRBV12-3 or TRBV12-4 and TRBJ1-1; no clear D gene. The CDR3 totals 12 residues. V lost 6 bases and J lost 3, with 8 bases in between. The CDR3 protein is CASSPHYTEAFF. The CDR3 DNA follows: TGTGCCAGCAGCCCACATTACACTGAAGCTTTCTTT.

This sequence joins TRBV4-2 and TRBJ2-2; the match to TRBD2 covers 7 bases. V lost 0 bases, J lost 0 bases, and 1 base stayed unmatched. Germline CDR1 and CDR2: LGHNA and YNFKEQ. This CDR3 contains 16 residues. In DNA, the CDR3 is TGTGCCAGCAGCCAAGATGGGGGGGCGAACACCGGGGAGCTGTTTTTT. It is translated as CASSQDGGANTGELFF.

The chain recombines TRBV25-1 with TRBJ2-2, with a tentative D call TRBD2 (6 bases). With 7 bases removed from V and 4 bases from J, the gap between germline ends came to 13 bases. This CDR3 is built from 14 residues. Germline V lookup: CDR1 MGHDK, CDR2 SYGVNS. The CDR3 DNA reads TGTGCCAGCATCCCTTCCGGGGGCACCGGGGAGCTGTTTTTT. It specifies CASIPSGGTGELFF.

V is TRBV16 and J is TRBJ2-7, with D perhaps being TRBD1 or TRBD2 (5 bases each). This CDR3 comprises 14 residues. V was shortened by 0 bases and J by 6 bases, with 12 bases between the two germline ends. The germline CDR1 and CDR2 sequences are KGHSY and FQNENV. The CDR3 DNA is TGTGCCAGCAGCCAATCTGGGGGAAACTTCGAGCAGTACTTC. Protein product: CASSQSGGNFEQYF.

J is TRBJ2-3 and V is TRBV7-6, with 7 bases that match TRBD1. The length of the CDR3 is 17 residues. Germline assignment: CDR1 SGHVS and CDR2 FNYEAQ. V lost 5 bases, J lost 1 base, and 12 bases stayed unmatched. The CDR3 sequence: CASSVPPLGQGTDTQYF. CDR3 nucleotide sequence: TGTGCCAGCAGCGTCCCCCCCTTAGGACAGGGCACAGATACGCAGTATTTT. The entire variable domain, with the rest obtained from reference TRBV7-6 and TRBJ2-3, is as follows: GAGVSQSPRYKVTKRGQDVALRCDPISGHVSLYWYRQALGQGPEFLTYFNYEAQQDKSGLPNDRFSAERPEGSISTLTIQRTEQRDSAMYRCASSVPPLGQGTDTQYFGPGTRLTVL.

The gene calls are TRBV10-3 and TRBJ2-1, with TRBD1 as a possible D gene (6 bases). CDR3 length: 13 amino acids. CDR1 and CDR2 (germline): ENHRY, SYGVKD. V lost 3 bases and J lost 7, with 10 bases in between. CDR3 sequence: CAISDLDRNEQFF. The CDR3 nucleotides are TGTGCCATCAGTGACCTAGACAGGAATGAGCAGTTCTTC.

The chain joins TRBV5-6 to TRBJ2-2; no firm D call. CDR1 is SGHDT, CDR2 YYEEEE, per germline. This CDR3 has 14 residues. The V end lost 2 bases, the J end lost 5 bases, and 10 bases lay between the germline ends. CDR3 amino acids: CASSLGRVTGELFF. DNA of the CDR3: TGTGCCAGCAGCTTAGGACGGGTAACCGGGGAGCTGTTTTTT.

This rearrangement joins TRBV12-3 or TRBV12-4 to TRBJ1-3, with D unresolved. Trimming shortened V by 3 bases and J by 2 bases, and 2 bases separated the two germline ends. This CDR3 is built from 12 residues. The CDR3 is CASSFAGNTIYF. In DNA, the CDR3 is TGTGCCAGCAGTTTTGCTGGAAACACCATATATTTT.

The chain employs TRBV5-1 and TRBJ1-1, with a tentative D call TRBD1 (6 bases). Germline CDR1 is SGHRS and CDR2 is YFSETQ. CDR3 size: 13 residues. V shed 2 bases and J shed 4 bases, with 9 bases lying between them. The CDR3 bases are TGCGCCAGCAGCTTCAACAGGGCCACTGAAGCTTTCTTT. Translation: CASSFNRATEAFF.

The chain joins TRBV11-2 to TRBJ2-3; 9 bases line up with TRBD2. CDR3 length: 19 residues. Unmatched junction bases numbered 22, after V lost 10 bases and J lost 2 bases. Germline CDR1 SGHAT, CDR2 FQNNGV. The CDR3: CATARGVAGAHGPTDTQYF. DNA for the CDR3: TGTGCCACCGCCCGGGGGGTAGCGGGGGCTCACGGCCCCACAGATACGCAGTATTTT.

The chain links TRBV7-2 to TRBJ1-2; D remains ambiguous. The germline gives CDR1 SGHTA, CDR2 FQGNSA. Trimming cost V 0 bases and J 5 bases, with 10 bases left between them. The CDR3 extends over 14 amino acids. The CDR3 loop reads CASSLAGEGYGYTF. The CDR3 DNA is TGTGCCAGCAGCTTAGCGGGCGAGGGATATGGCTACACCTTC.